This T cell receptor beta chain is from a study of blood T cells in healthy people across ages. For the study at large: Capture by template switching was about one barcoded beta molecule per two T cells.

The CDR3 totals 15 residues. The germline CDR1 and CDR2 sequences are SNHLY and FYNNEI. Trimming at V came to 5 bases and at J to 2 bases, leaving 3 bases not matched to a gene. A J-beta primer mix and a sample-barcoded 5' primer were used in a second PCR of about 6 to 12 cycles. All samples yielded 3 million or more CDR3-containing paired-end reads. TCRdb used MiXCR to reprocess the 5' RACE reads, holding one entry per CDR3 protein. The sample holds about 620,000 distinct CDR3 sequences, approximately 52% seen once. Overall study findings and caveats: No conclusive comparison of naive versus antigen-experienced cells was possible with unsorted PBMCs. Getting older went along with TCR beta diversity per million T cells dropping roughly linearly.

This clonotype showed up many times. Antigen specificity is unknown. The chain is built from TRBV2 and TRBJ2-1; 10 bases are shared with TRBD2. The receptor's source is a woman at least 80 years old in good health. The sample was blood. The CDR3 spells CASSSAGGTYNEQFF. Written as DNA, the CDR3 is TGTGCCAGCAGTTCAGCGGGAGGGACCTACAATGAGCAGTTCTTC.